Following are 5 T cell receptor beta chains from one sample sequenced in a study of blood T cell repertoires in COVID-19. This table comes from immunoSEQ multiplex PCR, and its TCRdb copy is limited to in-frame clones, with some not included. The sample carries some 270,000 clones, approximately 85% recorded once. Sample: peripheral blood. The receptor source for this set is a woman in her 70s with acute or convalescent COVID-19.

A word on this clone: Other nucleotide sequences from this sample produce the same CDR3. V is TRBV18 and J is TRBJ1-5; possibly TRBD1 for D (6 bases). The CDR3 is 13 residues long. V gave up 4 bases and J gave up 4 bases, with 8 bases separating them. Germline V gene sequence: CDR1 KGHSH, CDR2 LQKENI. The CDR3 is CASSRQENQPQHF. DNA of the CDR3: TGTGCCAGCTCACGACAGGAAAATCAGCCCCAGCATTTT.

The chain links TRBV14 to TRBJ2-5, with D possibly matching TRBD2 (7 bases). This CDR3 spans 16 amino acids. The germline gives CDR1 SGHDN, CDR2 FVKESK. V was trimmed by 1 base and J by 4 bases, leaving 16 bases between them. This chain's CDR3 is CASSQAPGLGGETQYF. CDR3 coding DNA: TGTGCCAGCAGCCAAGCCCCCGGACTAGGGGGAGAGACCCAGTACTTC.

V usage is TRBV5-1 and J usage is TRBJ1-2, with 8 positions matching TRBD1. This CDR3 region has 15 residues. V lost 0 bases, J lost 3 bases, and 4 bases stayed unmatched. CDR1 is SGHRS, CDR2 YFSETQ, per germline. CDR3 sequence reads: CASSLGAGGHYGYTF. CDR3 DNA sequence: TGCGCCAGCAGCTTGGGGGCAGGGGGCCACTATGGCTACACCTTC.

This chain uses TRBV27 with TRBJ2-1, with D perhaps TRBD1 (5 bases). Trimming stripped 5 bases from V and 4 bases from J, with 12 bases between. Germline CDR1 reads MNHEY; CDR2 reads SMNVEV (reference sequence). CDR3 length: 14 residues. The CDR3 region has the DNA TGTGCCAGCAGTCTAGGGGCCTCTTACAATGAGCAGTTCTTC. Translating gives CASSLGASYNEQFF.

For the CDR3, the DNA is TGTGCCAGCAGCGCCTACCAGGGGCAGCCCCAGCATTTT. The encoded protein is CASSAYQGQPQHF. J is TRBJ1-5 and V is TRBV3-1 (or the pseudogene TRBV3-2), with a possible D match to TRBD1 (6 bases). V shed 5 bases and J shed 7 bases, with 12 bases lying between them. This CDR3 comprises 13 residues. Germline V gene sequence: CDR1 LGHDT, CDR2 YNNKEL (reference sequence).